One and the same sample provided the 21 T cell receptor beta chains below, sequenced in a study of T cell responses to AZD1222 COVID-19 vaccine. Repertoires were generated with immunoSEQ multiplex PCR, while TCRdb's copy carries only in-frame clones and drops some. The top ten clones hold just over 9% of a sample with roughly 150,000 clones, about 89% of them seen once. The sample was peripheral blood, taken 28 days after the second AZD1222 dose. The source of these receptors is an adult who received the AZD1222 COVID-19 vaccine.

A single count supports this clone. The rearrangement joins TRBV25-1 to TRBJ2-5; no firm D call. Germline CDR1 reads MGHDK; CDR2 reads SYGVNS. Trimming left V 5 bases short and J 1 base short, with 14 bases between. This CDR3 is built from 15 residues. The CDR3, as DNA: TGTGCCAGCAGTCCTGCGACCGACTCCCAAGAGACCCAGTACTTC. It codes for CASSPATDSQETQYF.

V is TRBV3-1 (or the pseudogene TRBV3-2) and J is TRBJ2-1; a weak D match, TRBD2 (5 bases). There are 17 residues in the CDR3. CDR1 and CDR2 (germline): LGHDT, YNNKEL (reference sequence). Trimming stripped 4 bases from V and 8 bases from J, with 24 bases between. CDR3 in amino acids: CASSRFEVRAPLDEQFF. In DNA, the CDR3 is TGTGCCAGCAGCCGATTCGAGGTGAGGGCCCCACTTGATGAGCAGTTCTTC.

The chain combines TRBV2 with TRBJ1-4, with unresolved D. The V gene lost 4 bases and the J gene lost 6 bases, with 3 bases spanning the gap. The CDR3 is 11 residues long. Germline CDR1 and CDR2: SNHLY and FYNNEI. The DNA for the CDR3 is TGTGCCAGCAGTGGACATGAAAAACTGTTTTTT. Encoded protein: CASSGHEKLFF.

The chain employs TRBV7-3 and TRBJ2-1, with a tentative D call TRBD2 (5 bases). This CDR3 comprises 15 residues. Between the trimmed V and J ends, which lost 2 bases and 0 bases, there was a span of 8 bases. Germline assignment: CDR1 SGHTA and CDR2 FQGTGA. The CDR3, as DNA: TGTGCCAGCAGCTTAGGACTTGTCTCCTACAATGAGCAGTTCTTC. Its protein is CASSLGLVSYNEQFF.

The chain joins TRBV7-9 to TRBJ1-2; possible D gene TRBD1, 5 bases. Trimming removed 1 base at V and 8 bases at J, with 14 bases between. The V gene's germline CDR1 is SEHNR and CDR2 FQNEAQ (reference sequence). This CDR3 is 14 amino acids long. DNA for the CDR3: TGTGCCAGCAGCTTAGGTTGGCAGGGTGAAGGCTACACCTTC. Amino acids: CASSLGWQGEGYTF.

A single count supports this clone. The V gene is TRBV15, the J gene TRBJ1-2, with D tentatively TRBD1 (6 bases). The V gene lost 5 bases and the J gene lost 7 bases, with 14 bases spanning the gap. CDR1 and CDR2 from the germline V gene are LNHNV and YYDKDF (reference sequence). This CDR3 has 13 residues. The CDR3 protein is CATSLAGGGGYTF. DNA of the CDR3: TGTGCCACCAGCCTGGCGGGGGGCGGTGGCTACACCTTC.

The chain recombines TRBV28 with TRBJ1-1; D unclear. V shed 10 bases and J shed 5 bases, with 11 bases lying between them. The CDR3 length is 11 residues. Germline loops: CDR1 MDHEN, CDR2 SYDVKM. The CDR3 DNA sequence: TGTGCCACTCTCTTGGGGACTGAAGCTTTCTTT. This codes for CATLLGTEAFF.

V usage is TRBV6-6 and J usage is TRBJ2-7, with D perhaps TRBD2 (5 bases). The CDR3 is made up of 12 amino acids. Between the trimmed V and J ends, which lost 7 bases and 0 bases, there was a span of 7 bases. Germline-derived CDR1 and CDR2 are MNHNY and SVGAGI (reference sequence). CDR3 protein: CASTGSSYEQYF. The CDR3 nucleotides read TGTGCCAGCACTGGGAGCTCCTACGAGCAGTACTTC.

In its sample, this clone was seen once. The rearrangement uses TRBV9 and TRBJ1-2; the match to TRBD1 covers 7 bases. CDR3 length: 15 amino acids. The germline CDR1 and CDR2 sequences are SGDLS and YYNGEE. The junction had 5 bases not matched to a gene; V was cut back by 3 bases and J by 0 bases. The CDR3 coding sequence is TGTGCCAGCAGCGGGGGACAGCCTCCTAACTATGGCTACACCTTC. Residues: CASSGGQPPNYGYTF.

The chain links TRBV5-3 to TRBJ2-3; 10 bases map to TRBD2. TRBV5-3 is placed among ORFs of uncertain function. J was trimmed by 2 bases and V by 5 bases; bases with no gene match: 29. The CDR3 is 23 amino acids. CDR3 DNA sequence: TGTGCCAGAAGACAGCAGGGACAGTCCGGGACTAGCGCACCTTCACCTATCACAGATACGCAGTATTTT. Encoded protein: CARRQQGQSGTSAPSPITDTQYF.

V and J are TRBV19 and TRBJ1-5, with D hard to call. V was pared by 7 bases and J by 1 base, with 8 bases between. The germline CDR1 and CDR2 sequences are LNHDA and SQIVND (reference sequence). CDR3 length: 13 amino acids. This chain's CDR3 is CASIGQSNQPQHF. The CDR3 DNA follows: TGTGCCAGTATCGGCCAGAGCAATCAGCCCCAGCATTTT.

V is TRBV21-1 and J is TRBJ2-7. TRBV21-1 is given as a pseudogene. The CDR3 is 13 residues long. CDR3 amino acids: CASSIWTSYEQYF. As DNA, the CDR3 is TGTGCCAGCAGCATTTGGACCAGCTACGAGCAGTACTTC.

The chain employs TRBV5-1 and TRBJ2-5, with 8 bases identical to TRBD1. Unmatched junction bases numbered 4, after V lost 2 bases and J lost 1 base. The CDR3 has 15 residues. Germline CDR1 reads SGHRS; CDR2 reads YFSETQ. This CDR3 is CASSLTGGFQETQYF. The CDR3 DNA reads TGCGCCAGCAGCTTAACAGGGGGGTTCCAAGAGACCCAGTACTTC.

The rearrangement joins TRBV14 to TRBJ1-1; perhaps TRBD1 as D (5 bases). Germline loops: CDR1 SGHDN, CDR2 FVKESK. This CDR3 is built from 20 residues. The ends were cut back, 0 bases at V and 1 base at J, with 24 bases in the middle. The DNA of the CDR3 is TGTGCCAGCAGCCAAGAAGGGGCAAAGGAGGGGCGGGTCGGGAACACTGAAGCTTTCTTT. This sequence encodes CASSQEGAKEGRVGNTEAFF.

This clone has a single count. Other nucleotide sequences from this sample produce the same CDR3. This chain connects TRBV28 to TRBJ1-1, with D possibly being TRBD1 (6 bases). This CDR3 contains 13 residues. V lost 6 bases and J lost 0, with 8 bases in between. Looked up from germline, CDR1 is MDHEN and CDR2 is SYDVKM. The CDR3 protein is CASSGQLNTEAFF. The CDR3 nucleotides read TGTGCCAGCAGCGGACAGCTGAACACTGAAGCTTTCTTT.

The chain's CDR3 is CAWSVQRSGPNTEAFF. In DNA form, the CDR3 reads TGTGCCTGGAGTGTACAGAGGTCGGGGCCGAACACTGAAGCTTTCTTT. The V gene is TRBV30, the J gene TRBJ1-1; a weak D match, TRBD1 (5 bases). This CDR3 region has 16 residues. V lost 0 bases and J 1 base, leaving 15 bases between the germline ends. The germline gives CDR1 GTSNPN, CDR2 SVGIG (reference sequence).

The chain joins TRBV4-3 to TRBJ2-3; no firm D call. The length of the CDR3 is 18 residues. V was pared by 1 base and J by 2 bases, with 19 bases between. CDR1 is LGHNA, CDR2 YSLEER, per germline. CDR3 DNA sequence: TGCGCCAGCAGCCAAGTCTGGACCCATCCGCCAAACACAGATACGCAGTATTTT. This encodes CASSQVWTHPPNTDTQYF.

The rearrangement links TRBV29-1 to TRBJ2-2, with 7 positions matching TRBD1. The CDR3 totals 13 residues. Germline V gives CDR1 SQVTM, CDR2 ANQGSEA. V lost 7 bases, J lost 7 bases, and 9 bases stayed unmatched. The CDR3 DNA sequence: TGCAGCGCTCGGACAGGTGGAGTCGGGGAGCTGTTTTTT. As protein: CSARTGGVGELFF.

This rearrangement joins TRBV30 to TRBJ1-1, with D perhaps TRBD1 (6 bases). This CDR3 contains 13 residues. Per the germline V gene, CDR1 is GTSNPN and CDR2 is SVGIG (reference sequence). V dropped 2 bases and J dropped 4 bases, with 11 bases sitting between them. The CDR3 reads CAWSNGGGTEAFF. In DNA form, the CDR3 reads TGTGCCTGGAGTAACGGGGGCGGCACTGAAGCTTTCTTT.

V gene TRBV9 combines with J gene TRBJ1-2; D uncertain. The V end was cut by 2 bases, the J end by 3 bases, with 11 bases between. The V gene's germline CDR1 is SGDLS and CDR2 YYNGEE. CDR3 length equals 14 residues. The DNA of the CDR3 is TGTGCCAGCAGCGTGAGCTCTGGGTACTATGGCTACACCTTC. The encoded protein is CASSVSSGYYGYTF.

V gene TRBV5-1 combines with J gene TRBJ2-3; D is perhaps TRBD2 (6 bases). Trimming pared 0 bases from V and 0 bases from J, leaving 17 bases between. The CDR3 has 18 amino acids. Looked up from germline, CDR1 is SGHRS and CDR2 is YFSETQ. CDR3 protein: CASSLDGGGDTSTDTQYF. The CDR3 DNA follows: TGCGCCAGCAGCTTGGATGGCGGAGGGGATACTAGCACAGATACGCAGTATTTT.